The entry that follows covers one T cell receptor beta chain sequence. The source of the sample is a study of control samples from healthy donors and cancer patients. The data were produced by immunoSEQ multiplex PCR, yet TCRdb's version contains in-frame clones alone and is incomplete. The sample yields about 120,000 clones, about 91% seen once. Germline CDR1 is SGHRS and CDR2 is YFSETQ. This CDR3 has 13 amino acids. Trimming pared 0 bases from V and 8 bases from J, leaving 8 bases between. The chain carries TRBV5-1 and TRBJ2-2; D gene unclear. The clonotype originates from a man aged 35-49 years in good health. Sequencing was done on a sample of blood. CDR3 in DNA: TGCGCCAGCAGCTTGGCCCCCGTAGGGGAGCTGTTTTTT. This gives the protein CASSLAPVGELFF.